This T cell receptor beta chain was retrieved from a study of post-analysis software for immune sequencing data. The study's findings and limits: Controls had lower frequencies than patients of about 5 TRBV segments, which included TRBV5-6, TRBV5-1 and TRBV20-1. Strong co-clustering by F measure was evident for samples that had been prepared in the same batch.

The CDR3 length is 18 residues. Germline V CDR1 and CDR2: SGHRS, YFSETQ. V lost 6 bases, J lost 0 bases, and 13 bases stayed unmatched. Comments on this clonotype: The antigen is unknown.

Sequencing libraries made from TCR beta cDNA carried unique molecular identifiers. From approximately 0.95 to 9.8 million T cells, roughly 0.5 million cDNA molecules were obtained. TCRdb fed the PCR reads into MiXCR, producing one record per CDR3 protein. The profile shows some 800,000 distinct CDR3 sequences, around 46% of them singletons. The genes are TRBV5-1 and TRBJ1-2, with TRBD1 matching 11 bases. The TCR was taken from a girl aged 5 to 17 with multiple sclerosis. Sequencing was carried out using blood. The CDR3 protein is CASNPGQGDLRSNYGYTF. The CDR3 bases are TGCGCCAGCAACCCGGGACAGGGGGACCTCAGGTCTAACTATGGCTACACCTTC.